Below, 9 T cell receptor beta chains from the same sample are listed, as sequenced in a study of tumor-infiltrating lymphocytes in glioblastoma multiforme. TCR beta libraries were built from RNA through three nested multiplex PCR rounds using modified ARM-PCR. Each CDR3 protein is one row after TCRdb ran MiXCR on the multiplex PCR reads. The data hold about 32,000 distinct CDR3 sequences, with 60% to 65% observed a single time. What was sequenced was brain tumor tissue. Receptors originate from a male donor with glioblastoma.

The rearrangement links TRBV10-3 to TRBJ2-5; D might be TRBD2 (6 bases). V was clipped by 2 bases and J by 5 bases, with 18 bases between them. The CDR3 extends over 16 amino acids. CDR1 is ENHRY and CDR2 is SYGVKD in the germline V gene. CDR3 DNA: TGTGCCATCAGTGAGCCGGGGACTGCGTTATTTGAGACCCAGTACTTC. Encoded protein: CAISEPGTALFETQYF.

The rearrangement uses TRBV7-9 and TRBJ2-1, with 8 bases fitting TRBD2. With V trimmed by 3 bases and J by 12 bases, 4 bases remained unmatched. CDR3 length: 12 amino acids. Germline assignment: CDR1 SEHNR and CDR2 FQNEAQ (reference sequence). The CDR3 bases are TGTGCCAGCAGCTTTCCGGGGGGGAGGCAGTTCTTC. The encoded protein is CASSFPGGRQFF.

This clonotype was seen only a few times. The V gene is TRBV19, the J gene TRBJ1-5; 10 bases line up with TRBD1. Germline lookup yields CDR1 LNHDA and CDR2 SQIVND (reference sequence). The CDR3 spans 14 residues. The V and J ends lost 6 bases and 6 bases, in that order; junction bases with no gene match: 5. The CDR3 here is CASRQGQGGQPQHF. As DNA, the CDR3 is TGTGCCAGTAGGCAAGGACAGGGGGGTCAGCCCCAGCATTTT.

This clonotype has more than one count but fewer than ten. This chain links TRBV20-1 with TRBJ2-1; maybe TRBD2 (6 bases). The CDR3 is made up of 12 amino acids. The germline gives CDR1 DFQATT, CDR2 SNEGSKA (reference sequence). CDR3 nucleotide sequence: TGCTCCTCCCCGGGGGTTTACAATGAGCAGTTCTTC. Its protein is CSSPGVYNEQFF.

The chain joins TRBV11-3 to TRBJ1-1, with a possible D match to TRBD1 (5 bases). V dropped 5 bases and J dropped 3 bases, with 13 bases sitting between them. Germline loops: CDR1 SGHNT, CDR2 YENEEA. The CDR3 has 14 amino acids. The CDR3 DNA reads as TGTGCCAGCAGCCGAGCAGGGCCGGACACTGAAGCTTTCTTT. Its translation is CASSRAGPDTEAFF.

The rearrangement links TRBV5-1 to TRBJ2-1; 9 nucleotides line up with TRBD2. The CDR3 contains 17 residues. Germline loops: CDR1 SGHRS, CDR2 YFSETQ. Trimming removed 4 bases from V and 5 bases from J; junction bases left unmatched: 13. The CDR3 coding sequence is TGCGCCAGCAGCCCCTCCCGCATAGCGGGAGTTAACAATGAGCAGTTCTTC. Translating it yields CASSPSRIAGVNNEQFF.

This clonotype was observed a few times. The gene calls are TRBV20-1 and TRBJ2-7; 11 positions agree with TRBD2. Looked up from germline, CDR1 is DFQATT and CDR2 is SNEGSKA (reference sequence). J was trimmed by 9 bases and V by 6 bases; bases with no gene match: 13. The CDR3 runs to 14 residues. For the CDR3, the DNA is TGCAGTGCCCGGACTAGCGGGTTAGGGCCTGGGCAGTACTTC. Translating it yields CSARTSGLGPGQYF.

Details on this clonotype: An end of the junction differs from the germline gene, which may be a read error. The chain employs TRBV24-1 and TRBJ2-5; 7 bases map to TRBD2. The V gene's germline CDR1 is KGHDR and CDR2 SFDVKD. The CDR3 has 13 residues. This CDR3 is CATSDGGRETQNF. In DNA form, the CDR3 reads TGTGCCACCAGTGATGGCGGGAGAGAGACCCAGAACTTC.

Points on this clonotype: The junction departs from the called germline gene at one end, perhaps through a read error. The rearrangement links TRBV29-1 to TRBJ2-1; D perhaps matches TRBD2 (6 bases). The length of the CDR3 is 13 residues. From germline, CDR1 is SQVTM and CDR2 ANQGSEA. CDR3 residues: CSSSAGPYNGQFF. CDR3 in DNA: TGCAGCTCTTCAGCGGGCCCATACAATGGGCAGTTCTTC.